A selection of T cell receptor beta chains follows, all from one sample in a study of cytomegalovirus exposure and HLA in healthy donors. Here immunoSEQ multiplex PCR was the method, and the copy in TCRdb shows in-frame clones only, minus some. The table records some 150,000 clones, 79% of them present only once. Sequencing was performed on PBMCs. These receptors all stem from a woman in her forties or fifties in good health and CMV-seronegative. Both conserved end residues are part of each CDR3. The D gene is left open where the match is weak. Part of the rows lack a size; the others show once, few, many or a class for expanded clones.

clone size	D gene	V gene	J gene	CDR3 DNA	CDR3 protein
NA	NA	TRBV7-9	TRBJ1-3	TGTGCCAGCAGCAACATGTTACCGGGAATCCGGACTGGAAACACCATATATTTT	CASSNMLPGIRTGNTIYF
NA	TRBD1	TRBV28	TRBJ2-3	TGTGCCAGCAGGGAACAGGGGTCCGCAGATACGCAGTATTTT	CASREQGSADTQYF
once	NA	TRBV20-1	TRBJ1-2	TGCAGTGCTAGGACGGGGTATGGCTACACCTTC	CSARTGYGYTF
NA	NA	TRBV28	TRBJ2-7	TGTGCCAGCAGAGTCCCCCAGGTTCCCTACGAGCAGTACTTC	CASRVPQVPYEQYF
NA	TRBD2	TRBV5-6	TRBJ2-1	TGTGCCAGCAGCTTCAGGACTAGCGGCTACAATGAGCAGTTCTTC	CASSFRTSGYNEQFF
few	TRBD1	TRBV6-6	TRBJ1-3	TGTGCCAGCAGCCTGGACAGGTCTTTCAACACCATATATTTT	CASSLDRSFNTIYF
NA	NA	TRBV28	TRBJ1-2	TGTGCCAGCAGTTTATATAGCGGTTATGGCTACACCTTC	CASSLYSGYGYTF
NA	TRBD2	TRBV7-9	TRBJ2-1	TGTTCCAGCAGCCCCGCAAAGGGACTAGCGGGGGGGCGGCAGTTCTTC	CSSSPAKGLAGGRQFF
few	TRBD1	TRBV25-1	TRBJ1-1	TGTGCCAGCAGGGATACAGGGGGAGCTTTCTTT	CASRDTGGAFF
NA	NA	TRBV5-8	TRBJ2-2	TGTGCCAGCAGAAAAGGGGCGACCGGGGAGCTGTTTTTT	CASRKGATGELFF
NA	NA	TRBV7-9	TRBJ1-1	TGTTCCAGCAGCTTAGACAGTATGACTGAAGCTTTCTTT	CSSSLDSMTEAFF
NA	NA	TRBV5-1	TRBJ1-1	TGCGCCAGCAGCACCTTACAGGGCATGGAATCTGAAGCTTTCTTT	CASSTLQGMESEAFF
NA	TRBD2	TRBV7-2	TRBJ2-3	TGTGCCAGCAGCTTAACCCCTAGCGGGAGTGTACCAGATACGCAGTATTTT	CASSLTPSGSVPDTQYF
NA	NA	TRBV5-1	TRBJ2-5	TGCGCCAGCAGCTTCAAGGGGTACCAAGAGACCCAGTACTTC	CASSFKGYQETQYF
NA	NA	TRBV27	TRBJ2-4	TGTGCCAGCAGTTCCCGGGTTCGGGGGGCGCTAGCCAAAAACATTCAGTACTTC	CASSSRVRGALAKNIQYF
NA	NA	TRBV28	TRBJ1-3	TGTGCCAGCAGTTTAAGCCGGGCCGGGGGTGGAAACACCATATATTTT	CASSLSRAGGGNTIYF
NA	TRBD1	TRBV2	TRBJ2-1	TGTGCCAGCAGGGGGACAGGGAGCTCCTACAATGAGCAGTTCTTC	CASRGTGSSYNEQFF
once	TRBD1	TRBV5-6	TRBJ1-2	TGTGCCAGCAGCTATCAAACAGGGGGAGTGGATGGCTACACCTTC	CASSYQTGGVDGYTF
NA	TRBD1	TRBV11-1	TRBJ1-1	TGTGCCAGCAGAGAGACAGGGTGGAACACTGAAGCTTTCTTT	CASRETGWNTEAFF
few	NA	TRBV2	TRBJ2-2	TGTGCCAGCAGCCTAGCCCTGAATGGCGGGGAGCTGTTTTTT	CASSLALNGGELFF
NA	TRBD2	TRBV2	TRBJ2-7	TGTGCCAGCTCTGGACTAGCGGGAGTTGGGCAGTACTTC	CASSGLAGVGQYF
NA	NA	TRBV6-5	TRBJ1-3	TGTGCCAGCTCAAAGGGGGGGGGAAACACCATATATTTT	CASSKGGGNTIYF
NA	TRBD1	TRBV5-1	TRBJ1-2	TGCGCCAGCAGCTTGGACTTGACAGGGCCTCTAGGCTACACCTTC	CASSLDLTGPLGYTF
NA	NA	TRBV28	TRBJ1-5	TGTGCCAGCAGTTTATCCGCGATCAGCAATCAGCCCCAGCATTTT	CASSLSAISNQPQHF
NA	TRBD1	TRBV5-8	TRBJ1-2	TGTGCCAGCAGCGACAGGGTTTTCGGCTACACCTTC	CASSDRVFGYTF
NA	NA	TRBV29-1	TRBJ2-7	TGCAGCGTTGTTTCCGGACTACAGGTTTCCTACGAGCAGTACTTC	CSVVSGLQVSYEQYF
NA	NA	TRBV10-2	TRBJ2-7	TGCGCCAGCAGTGAGTCTGGGGGGAGCCACGAGCAGTACTTC	CASSESGGSHEQYF
NA	NA	TRBV10-1	TRBJ1-1	TGCGCCAGCAGTGACCAGGGTGCTCTGAACACTGAAGCTTTCTTT	CASSDQGALNTEAFF
NA	NA	TRBV6-4	TRBJ2-2	TGTGCCAGCAGTTGGACAGAAAACACCGGGGAGCTGTTTTTT	CASSWTENTGELFF
NA	NA	TRBV27	TRBJ2-5	TGTGCCAGCAGTTTATCGGGGTCAGGGGAGACCCAGTACTTC	CASSLSGSGETQYF
few	NA	TRBV6-1	TRBJ1-3	TGTGCCAGCAGTGACGGGGGAAACACCATATATTTT	CASSDGGNTIYF
few	TRBD2	TRBV5-1	TRBJ2-3	TGCGCCAGCAGCCCTCAAGCGGGAACCCCTAGCACAGATACGCAGTATTTT	CASSPQAGTPSTDTQYF
once	NA	TRBV19	TRBJ2-3	TGTGCCAGTAGCCGAAGTAGGGGCAGGGTAGCAGATACGCAGTATTTT	CASSRSRGRVADTQYF
NA	TRBD2	TRBV6-5	TRBJ2-3	TGTGCCAGCAGTTATGGTAGCGGGGGGACCCATACGCAGTATTTT	CASSYGSGGTHTQYF
NA	NA	TRBV9	TRBJ1-6	TGTGCCAGCAGCGTAGTCGACATGGATTCACCCCTCCACTTT	CASSVVDMDSPLHF
few	NA	TRBV11-2	TRBJ2-1	TGTGCCAGCAGCTTAGAGGCCAACAATGAGCAGTTCTTC	CASSLEANNEQFF
once	TRBD1	TRBV7-4	TRBJ2-6	TGTGCCAGCAGCTTCCGGGACAGAAGGGTCGTTCACTCTGGGGCCAACGTCCTGACTTTC	CASSFRDRRVVHSGANVLTF
NA	TRBD2	TRBV7-2	TRBJ2-1	TGTGCCAGCAGCTTGGTCGGGGGGGTGTACAATGAGCAGTTCTTC	CASSLVGGVYNEQFF
NA	TRBD1	TRBV7-8	TRBJ1-2	TGTGCCAGCAGCTCCCTGGGGGACAGGGAAGGCGGAAACTATGGCTACACCTTC	CASSSLGDREGGNYGYTF
NA	TRBD1	TRBV9	TRBJ2-5	TGTGCCAGCAGCGCCGCCGGGACAGGGAAAGAGACCCAGTACTTC	CASSAAGTGKETQYF
NA	TRBD2	TRBV5-1	TRBJ2-1	TGCGCCAGCAGCTTGGTAGGGAGGGATGAGCAGTTCTTC	CASSLVGRDEQFF
NA	TRBD2	TRBV11-2	TRBJ2-5	TGTGCCAGCAGCTTAACTAGCGGGAGTCAGTTGGAGACCCAGTACTTC	CASSLTSGSQLETQYF
once	TRBD1	TRBV4-3	TRBJ2-6	TGCGCCAGCAGCCGAGGGACAGGGGGCCCCTCTGGGGCCAACGTCCTGACTTTC	CASSRGTGGPSGANVLTF
NA	TRBD1	TRBV19	TRBJ1-5	TGTGCCAGTAGGAGACAGGGGCCCTTCCATTTT	CASRRQGPFHF
once	NA	TRBV7-3	TRBJ2-1	TGTGCCAGCAGCTTAGATGGAGGGAATGAGCAGTTCTTC	CASSLDGGNEQFF
NA	NA	TRBV10-3	TRBJ1-5	TGTGCCACGGGGGGAGGGTCGAGCAATCAGCCCCAGCATTTT	CATGGGSSNQPQHF
NA	NA	TRBV10-3	TRBJ2-2	TGTGCCATCAGTGGGCCAGGCGCCGGGGAGCTGTTTTTT	CAISGPGAGELFF
NA	NA	TRBV6-6	TRBJ2-1	TGTGCCAGCAGTTACGTGACAAATGAGCAGTTCTTC	CASSYVTNEQFF
NA	TRBD2	TRBV27	TRBJ2-7	TGTGCCAGCAGTTCGCTAGCGGGAGTCGTGTACGAGCAGTACTTC	CASSSLAGVVYEQYF
NA	TRBD1	TRBV6-6	TRBJ2-2	TGTGCCAGCAGTTACCAGGGGGCCTACACCGGGGAGCTGTTTTTT	CASSYQGAYTGELFF
NA	TRBD1	TRBV4-2	TRBJ1-6	TGTGCCAGCAGCCAGGGGGACAGGGGGTCTAATTCACCCCTCCACTTT	CASSQGDRGSNSPLHF
NA	TRBD1	TRBV6-4	TRBJ1-1	TGTGCCAGCACCCCCAACCCAGGGGGCACTGAAGCTTTCTTT	CASTPNPGGTEAFF
NA	NA	TRBV4-3	TRBJ1-2	TGCGCCAGCAGCCAAGATCCCTTTAACTATGGCTACACCTTC	CASSQDPFNYGYTF
NA	TRBD1	TRBV5-6	TRBJ1-2	TGTGCCAGCAGCTTGGCTGGGCAGGGGGACGGCTACACCTTC	CASSLAGQGDGYTF
NA	NA	TRBV6-1	TRBJ2-7	TGTGCCAGCAGTGAACAGGGGAAGGGCGAGCAGTACTTC	CASSEQGKGEQYF